This entry lists 23 T cell receptor beta chains sequenced from one sample in a study of blood T cell repertoires in COVID-19. TCRdb keeps only in-frame clones here, not all; method: immunoSEQ multiplex PCR. The sample contains about 140,000 clones, 84% of which appear only once. Sequenced: peripheral blood. These receptors were obtained from a man aged 25-45 years with COVID-19, enrolled during active disease.

The chain couples TRBV11-2 to TRBJ2-1, with D possibly matching TRBD1 (6 bases). V was trimmed by 4 bases and J by 5 bases, leaving 18 bases between them. There are 16 residues in the CDR3. Looked up from germline, CDR1 is SGHAT and CDR2 is FQNNGV. CDR3 DNA: TGTGCCAGCAGCTCAGGGGTTGACCGGACCAACAATGAGCAGTTCTTC. It encodes CASSSGVDRTNNEQFF.

The J gene is TRBJ2-3, the V gene TRBV5-4; 9 bases map to TRBD1. J lost 4 bases, V lost 2 bases, and 2 bases had no gene match. CDR1 and CDR2 from the germline V gene are SGHNT and YYREEE (reference sequence). This CDR3 has 14 amino acids. DNA for the CDR3: TGTGCCAGCAGCTTAGGACAGGGGTCAGATACGCAGTATTTT. It translates to CASSLGQGSDTQYF.

The rearrangement joins TRBV28 to TRBJ2-3; 8 positions agree with TRBD2. J was trimmed by 6 bases and V by 7 bases; bases with no gene match: 18. This CDR3 contains 17 residues. Germline V gives CDR1 MDHEN, CDR2 SYDVKM. The CDR3: CASNPPGRAGASDTQYF. CDR3 coding DNA: TGTGCCAGCAACCCCCCGGGGCGAGCGGGAGCTTCCGATACGCAGTATTTT.

The CDR3 DNA reads TGTGCCAGCAGCTCGACAGGGGGCCTGGGCGGGGAGCTGTTTTTT. It specifies CASSSTGGLGGELFF. V gene TRBV5-6 combines with J gene TRBJ2-2; 10 bases agree with TRBD1. This CDR3 is built from 15 residues. J gave up 7 bases and V 3 bases, and 6 bases lay outside the gene matches. Germline assignment: CDR1 SGHDT and CDR2 YYEEEE.

V and J are TRBV28 and TRBJ1-5, with a possible D match to TRBD1 (5 bases). Germline CDR1 is MDHEN and CDR2 is SYDVKM. Trimming took 3 bases from V and 16 from J, leaving 10 bases between them. The CDR3 length is 10 residues. The DNA for the CDR3 is TGTGCCAGCAGTTTTGACAGAGGCCATTTT. This sequence encodes CASSFDRGHF.

This clone was seen just once. In nucleotides, the CDR3 is TGTGCCAGCAGTCAACAGGGAGGGGGCAATCAGCCCCAGCATTTT. It codes for CASSQQGGGNQPQHF. The rearrangement links TRBV28 to TRBJ1-5; tentative D call: TRBD1 (6 bases). Trimming cost V 5 bases and J 2 bases, with 13 bases left between them. The length of the CDR3 is 15 residues. From germline, CDR1 is MDHEN and CDR2 SYDVKM.

The J gene is TRBJ1-4, the V gene TRBV27, with D possibly being TRBD1 (5 bases). The CDR3 extends over 12 amino acids. Germline CDR1 MNHEY, CDR2 SMNVEV (reference sequence). V shed 5 bases and J shed 13 bases, with 14 bases lying between them. The CDR3 DNA is TGTGCCAGCAGTAGGGGCCAGGACGCACTGTTTTTT. The encoded protein is CASSRGQDALFF.

J is TRBJ2-5 and V is TRBV4-3; perhaps TRBD2 as D (6 bases). V lost 6 bases and J 5 bases, leaving 19 bases between the germline ends. The germline gives CDR1 LGHNA, CDR2 YSLEER. The CDR3 loop spans 15 amino acids. CDR3 nucleotides: TGCGCCAGCAGTGTTGGAGGGAGAGTCGGGGAGACCCAGTACTTC. Translating it yields CASSVGGRVGETQYF.

Ten or more counts support this clone. The rearrangement links TRBV28 to TRBJ2-3; perhaps TRBD2 as D (6 bases). The V gene lost 5 bases and the J gene lost 3 bases, with 15 bases spanning the gap. The CDR3 loop spans 15 amino acids. Germline-derived CDR1 and CDR2 are MDHEN and SYDVKM. The CDR3 spells CASSQWRGQTDTQYF. For the CDR3, the DNA is TGTGCCAGCAGTCAATGGCGGGGTCAGACAGATACGCAGTATTTT.

The chain joins TRBV4-2 to TRBJ2-1; 9 bases fit TRBD2. This CDR3 has 17 amino acids. CDR1 is LGHNA, CDR2 YNFKEQ, per germline. Germline trimming cut 0 bases from V and 6 bases from J; bases unmatched to any gene: 9. CDR3 region: CASSQDSVLAGTNEQFF. The CDR3 coding sequence is TGTGCCAGCAGCCAAGATTCTGTTCTAGCGGGGACCAATGAGCAGTTCTTC.

The chain links TRBV10-3 to TRBJ1-6, with 12 nucleotides matching TRBD1. Germline V gene sequence: CDR1 ENHRY, CDR2 SYGVKD. This CDR3 comprises 19 residues. V shed 2 bases and J 0 bases; nucleotides not matched to a gene: 5. For the CDR3, the DNA is TGTGCCATCAGTGAGCCGGGACAGGGGGCCAGCTCCTATAATTCACCCCTCCACTTT. It yields the protein CAISEPGQGASSYNSPLHF.

Concerning this clone: The junction does not match germline at one end; this may be a read error. The CDR3 bases are TGTGCCAGCAGTGAAGCGCTTCGGGATCTGTGGGCCTTT. It codes for CASSEALRDLWAF. The chain employs TRBV6-1 and TRBJ1-1; D unclear. Germline V gives CDR1 MNHNS, CDR2 SASEGT. CDR3 length: 13 residues.

V and J are TRBV6-1 and TRBJ2-6; perhaps TRBD1 as D (6 bases). The germline V gene has CDR1 MNHNS and CDR2 SASEGT. The CDR3 has 15 amino acids. V was pared by 3 bases and J by 2 bases, with 8 bases between. This CDR3 reads CASSDAGAGANVLTF. DNA of the CDR3: TGTGCCAGCAGTGACGCAGGGGCTGGGGCCAACGTCCTGACTTTC.

This chain joins TRBV7-2 and TRBJ2-2; maybe TRBD1 (6 bases). V was trimmed by 5 bases and J by 3 bases, leaving 13 bases between them. Looked up from germline, CDR1 is SGHTA and CDR2 is FQGNSA. The CDR3 is made up of 15 amino acids. The CDR3 loop is CASSPQGGYTGELFF. The DNA of the CDR3 is TGTGCCAGCAGCCCCCAAGGGGGTTACACCGGGGAGCTGTTTTTT. The whole variable domain, remainder taken from reference TRBV7-2 and TRBJ2-2, is GAGVSQSPSNKVTEKGKDVELRCDPISGHTALYWYRQSLGQGLEFLIYFQGNSAPDKSGLPSDRFSAERTGGSVSTLTIQRTQQEDSAVYLCASSPQGGYTGELFFGEGSRLTVL.

Notes on this clone: Other nucleotide sequences from this sample produce the same CDR3. V gene TRBV9 combines with J gene TRBJ2-3, with D tentatively TRBD2 (5 bases). Germline V gene data show CDR1 as SGDLS and CDR2 as YYNGEE. This CDR3 has 14 residues. V was trimmed by 3 bases and J by 1 base, leaving 9 bases between them. The CDR3 loop reads CASSGGVRTDTQYF. The CDR3 bases are TGTGCCAGCAGCGGGGGAGTGCGCACAGATACGCAGTATTTT.

There are a few counts of this clone. The CDR3 spells CASSGGLGNTEAFF. The CDR3 bases are TGTGCCAGCAGTGGAGGGTTGGGGAACACTGAAGCTTTCTTT. The chain couples TRBV2 to TRBJ1-1; D ambiguous. This CDR3 spans 14 amino acids. CDR1 is SNHLY and CDR2 is FYNNEI in the germline V gene. V shed 4 bases and J shed 1 base, with 10 bases lying between them.

CDR3 sequence: CASSDTGGWYYGYTF. CDR3 nucleotide sequence: TGTGCCAGCAGTGACACAGGTGGGTGGTACTATGGCTACACCTTC. The chain has TRBV6-4 and TRBJ1-2, with D possibly TRBD1 on 5 matching bases. CDR3 length: 15 residues. The germline gives CDR1 MRHNA, CDR2 SNTAGT. The V and J ends lost 2 bases and 3 bases respectively, with 13 bases between them.

The CDR3 DNA is TGTGCCAGCAGTCGCGGGAAGGAGACCCAGTACTTC. This translates into CASSRGKETQYF. V usage is TRBV6-6 and J usage is TRBJ2-5, with D perhaps matching TRBD2 (6 bases). The CDR3 sequence is 12 residues long. Between the trimmed V and J ends, which lost 5 bases and 5 bases, there was a span of 9 bases. The V gene's germline CDR1 is MNHNY and CDR2 SVGAGI (reference sequence).

The chain joins TRBV28 to TRBJ2-7; 8 positions match TRBD1. CDR1 is MDHEN, CDR2 SYDVKM, per germline. The J segment lost 4 bases and the V segment lost 6 bases, leaving 8 bases of the junction unmatched. The CDR3 spans 14 residues. The CDR3 protein is CASRTTGEIYEQYF. In DNA, the CDR3 is TGTGCCAGCAGGACGACAGGGGAAATTTACGAGCAGTACTTC.

The rearrangement links TRBV19 to TRBJ1-5, with 9 positions matching TRBD1. Germline V CDR1 and CDR2: LNHDA, SQIVND (reference sequence). Losses at the gene ends were 5 bases for V and 7 bases for J; bases not matched to a gene: 6. This CDR3 is built from 14 residues. The CDR3 DNA is TGTGCCAGTAGTTTCGGGACAGGGCGACAGCCCCAGCATTTT. As protein: CASSFGTGRQPQHF.

This chain uses TRBV3-1 (or the pseudogene TRBV3-2) with TRBJ2-3, with 7 bases identical to TRBD1. This CDR3 region has 16 residues. Germline V CDR1 and CDR2: LGHDT, YNNKEL (reference sequence). Trimming removed 4 bases from V and 3 bases from J; junction bases left unmatched: 10. Here the CDR3 DNA reads TGTGCCAGCAGCCTAAGTAGGACAGGTATTACAGATACGCAGTATTTT. Its protein product is CASSLSRTGITDTQYF.

This chain links TRBV27 with TRBJ2-7; D remains ambiguous. Trimming left V 1 base short and J 1 base short, with 8 bases between. Germline CDR1 MNHEY, CDR2 SMNVEV (reference sequence). This CDR3 has 14 residues. The CDR3 here is CASSLFQRSYEQYF. The CDR3, as DNA: TGTGCCAGCAGTTTATTCCAGAGGTCCTACGAGCAGTACTTC.

V and J are TRBV5-1 and TRBJ2-7; TRBD2 aligns across 10 bases. This CDR3 has 16 amino acids. The V gene end was trimmed by 4 bases and the J gene end by 0 bases; junction bases not matched to a gene: 7. Germline loops: CDR1 SGHRS, CDR2 YFSETQ. CDR3 amino acids: CASSRWTSGYSYEQYF. CDR3 coding DNA: TGCGCCAGCAGCCGATGGACTAGCGGTTACTCCTACGAGCAGTACTTC.